This paragraph reports one TCR beta chain. The data were taken from a study of post-analysis software for immune sequencing data. Included in the TCR beta cDNA libraries were unique molecular identifiers. TCRdb fed the PCR reads into MiXCR, producing one record per CDR3 protein. The repertoire holds fewer than 850,000 distinct CDR3 sequences, with 25% to 30% as singletons. Material: blood. The clonotype originates from a girl aged 10 to 17 with multiple sclerosis.

This CDR3 is CASSPRDSHMNTEAFF. The CDR3 coding sequence is TGTGCCAGCAGCCCCCGGGACAGCCACATGAACACTGAAGCTTTCTTT. The V call is TRBV4-2, the J call TRBJ1-1, with 7 bases aligning to TRBD1. Germline CDR1 reads LGHNA; CDR2 reads YNFKEQ. With V trimmed by 4 bases and J by 0 bases, 8 bases remained unmatched. There are 16 residues in the CDR3.